This TCR beta chain was sequenced in a study of response to subunit inactivated influenza vaccine. Whole-study results and caveats: Only a handful of new T cells, the authors suggested, are recruited with each seasonal influenza vaccination.

Each CDR3 protein gets one entry after TCRdb re-called the RT-PCR reads with MiXCR. Of more than 700,000 distinct CDR3 sequences detected, around 21% appear once; the ten largest clones hold roughly a tenth. This CDR3 is 12 amino acids long. Per germline, CDR1 SGHVS and CDR2 FQNEAQ. The ends were cut back, 4 bases at V and 2 bases at J, with 6 bases in the middle. Of note for this clonotype: Its matching antigen is unknown. A single base separates this from a much larger clone, so it may be a read error.

Sequencing used PBMCs from blood, obtained 5 days after vaccination. The genes are TRBV7-8 and TRBJ2-7; D might be TRBD1 or TRBD2, each matching 5 bases. This TCR derives from a man between 50 and 59 years old who received an inactivated influenza vaccine. The CDR3 coding sequence is TGTGCCAGCAGCTGGGGGACCTACGAGCAGTACTTC. This codes for CASSWGTYEQYF.